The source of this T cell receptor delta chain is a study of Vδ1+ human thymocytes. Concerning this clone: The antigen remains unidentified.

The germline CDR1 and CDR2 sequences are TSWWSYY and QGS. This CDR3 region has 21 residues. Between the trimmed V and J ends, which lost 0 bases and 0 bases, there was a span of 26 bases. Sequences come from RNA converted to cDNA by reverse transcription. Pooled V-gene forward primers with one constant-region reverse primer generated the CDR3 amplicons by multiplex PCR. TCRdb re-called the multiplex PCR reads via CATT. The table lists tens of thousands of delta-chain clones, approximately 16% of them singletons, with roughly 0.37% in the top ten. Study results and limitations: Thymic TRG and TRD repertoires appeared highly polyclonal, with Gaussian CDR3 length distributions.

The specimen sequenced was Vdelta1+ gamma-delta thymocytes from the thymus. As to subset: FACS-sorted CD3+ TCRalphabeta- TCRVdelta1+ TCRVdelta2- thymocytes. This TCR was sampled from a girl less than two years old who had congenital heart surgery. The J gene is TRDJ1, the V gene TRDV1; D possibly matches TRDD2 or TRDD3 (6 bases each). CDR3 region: CALGELPSGHGISLYTDKLIF. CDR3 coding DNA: TGTGCTCTTGGGGAACTGCCTTCCGGGCATGGGATAAGCCTGTACACCGATAAACTCATCTTT.